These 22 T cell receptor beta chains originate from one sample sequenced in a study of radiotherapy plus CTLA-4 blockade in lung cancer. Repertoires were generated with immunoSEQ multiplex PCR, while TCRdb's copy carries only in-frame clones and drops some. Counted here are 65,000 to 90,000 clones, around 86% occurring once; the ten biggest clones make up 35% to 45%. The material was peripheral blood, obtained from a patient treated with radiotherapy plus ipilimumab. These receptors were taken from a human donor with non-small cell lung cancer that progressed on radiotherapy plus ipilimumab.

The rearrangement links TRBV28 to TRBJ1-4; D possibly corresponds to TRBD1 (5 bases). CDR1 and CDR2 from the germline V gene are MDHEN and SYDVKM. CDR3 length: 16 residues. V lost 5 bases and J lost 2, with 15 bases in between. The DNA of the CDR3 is TGTGCCAGCAGTCCCGACAAAAAGGGGACTAATGAAAAACTGTTTTTT. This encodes CASSPDKKGTNEKLFF.

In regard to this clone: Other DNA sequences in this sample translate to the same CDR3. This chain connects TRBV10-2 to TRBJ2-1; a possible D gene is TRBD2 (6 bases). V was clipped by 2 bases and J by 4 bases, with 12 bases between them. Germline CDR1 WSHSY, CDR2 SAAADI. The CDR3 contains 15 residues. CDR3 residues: CASSEGGSSYNEQFF. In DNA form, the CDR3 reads TGCGCCAGCAGTGAGGGGGGGTCCTCTTACAATGAGCAGTTCTTC.

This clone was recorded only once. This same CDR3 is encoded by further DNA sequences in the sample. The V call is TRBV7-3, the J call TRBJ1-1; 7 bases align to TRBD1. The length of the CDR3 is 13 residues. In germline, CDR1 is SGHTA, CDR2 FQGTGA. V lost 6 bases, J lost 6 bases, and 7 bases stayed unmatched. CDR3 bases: TGTGCCAGCAGGACAGGGAATTACGCTGAAGCTTTCTTT. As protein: CASRTGNYAEAFF.

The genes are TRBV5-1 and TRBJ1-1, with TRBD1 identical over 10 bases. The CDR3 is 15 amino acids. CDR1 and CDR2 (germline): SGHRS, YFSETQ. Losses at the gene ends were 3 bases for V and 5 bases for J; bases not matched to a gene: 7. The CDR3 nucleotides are TGCGCCAGCAGCTCGCGACAGGGGGCTGGGACTGAAGCTTTCTTT. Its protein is CASSSRQGAGTEAFF. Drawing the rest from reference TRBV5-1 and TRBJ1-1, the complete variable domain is KAGVTQTPRYLIKTRGQQVTLSCSPISGHRSVSWYQQTPGQGLQFLFEYFSETQRNKGNFPGRFSGRQFSNSRSEMNVSTLELGDSALYLCASSSRQGAGTEAFFGQGTRLTVV.

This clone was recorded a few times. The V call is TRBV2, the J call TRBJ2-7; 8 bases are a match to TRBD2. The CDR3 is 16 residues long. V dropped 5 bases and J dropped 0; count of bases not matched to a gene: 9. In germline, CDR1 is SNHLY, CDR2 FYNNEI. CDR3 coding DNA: TGTGCCAGCAGTCGCCCCCTAGCGGGCAGCTCCTACGAGCAGTACGTC. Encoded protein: CASSRPLAGSSYEQYV.

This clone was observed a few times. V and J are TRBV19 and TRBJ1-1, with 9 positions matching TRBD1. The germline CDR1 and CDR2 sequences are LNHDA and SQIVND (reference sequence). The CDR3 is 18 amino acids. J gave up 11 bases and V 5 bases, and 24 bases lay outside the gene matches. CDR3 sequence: CASSARAGQGSYGANAFF. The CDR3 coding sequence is TGTGCCAGTAGTGCCCGGGCGGGACAGGGTTCGTATGGAGCGAACGCTTTCTTT.

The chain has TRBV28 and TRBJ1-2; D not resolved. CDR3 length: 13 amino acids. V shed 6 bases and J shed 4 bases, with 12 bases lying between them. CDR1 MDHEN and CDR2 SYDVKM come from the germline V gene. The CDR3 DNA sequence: TGTGCCAGCAGCCCTCAAAAGGGCTATGGCTACACCTTC. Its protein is CASSPQKGYGYTF.

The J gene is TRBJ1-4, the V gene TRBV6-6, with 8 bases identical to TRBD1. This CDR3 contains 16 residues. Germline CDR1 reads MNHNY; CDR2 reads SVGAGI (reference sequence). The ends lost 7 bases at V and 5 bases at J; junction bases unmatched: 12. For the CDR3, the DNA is TGTGCCAGCAAGGACCCGGGGACAGGTGAAAATGAAAAACTGTTTTTT. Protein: CASKDPGTGENEKLFF.

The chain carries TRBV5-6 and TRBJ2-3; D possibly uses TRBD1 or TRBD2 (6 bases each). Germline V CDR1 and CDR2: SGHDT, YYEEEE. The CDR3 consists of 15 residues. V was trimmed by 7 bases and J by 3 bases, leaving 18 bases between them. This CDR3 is CASVLSGAGTDTQYF. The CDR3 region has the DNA TGTGCCAGCGTTCTTTCGGGGGCAGGTACAGATACGCAGTATTTT.

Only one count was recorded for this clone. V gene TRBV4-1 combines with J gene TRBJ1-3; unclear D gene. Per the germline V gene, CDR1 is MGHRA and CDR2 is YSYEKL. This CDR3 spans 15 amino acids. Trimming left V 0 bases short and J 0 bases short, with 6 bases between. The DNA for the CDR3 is TGCGCCAGCAGCCAAGACAGTAGCTCTGGAAACACCATATATTTT. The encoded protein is CASSQDSSSGNTIYF.

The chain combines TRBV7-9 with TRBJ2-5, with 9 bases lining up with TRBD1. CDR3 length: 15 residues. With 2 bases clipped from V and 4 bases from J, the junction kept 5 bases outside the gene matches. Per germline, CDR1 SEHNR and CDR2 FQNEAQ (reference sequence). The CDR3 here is CASSLKGQGGETQYF. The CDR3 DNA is TGTGCCAGCAGCTTAAAGGGACAGGGCGGAGAGACCCAGTACTTC.

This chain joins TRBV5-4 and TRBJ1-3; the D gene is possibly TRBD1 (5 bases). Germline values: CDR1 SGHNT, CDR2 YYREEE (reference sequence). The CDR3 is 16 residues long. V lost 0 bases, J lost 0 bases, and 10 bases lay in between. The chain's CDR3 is CASSLGGQSSGNTIYF. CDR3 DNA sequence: TGTGCCAGCAGCTTGGGGGGCCAGTCCTCTGGAAACACCATATATTTT.

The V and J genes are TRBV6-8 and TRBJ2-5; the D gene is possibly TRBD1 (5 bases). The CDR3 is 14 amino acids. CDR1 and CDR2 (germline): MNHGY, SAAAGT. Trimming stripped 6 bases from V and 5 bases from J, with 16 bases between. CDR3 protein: CASRLTVKKETQYF. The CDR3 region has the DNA TGTGCCAGCAGGTTGACAGTGAAAAAGGAGACCCAGTACTTC.

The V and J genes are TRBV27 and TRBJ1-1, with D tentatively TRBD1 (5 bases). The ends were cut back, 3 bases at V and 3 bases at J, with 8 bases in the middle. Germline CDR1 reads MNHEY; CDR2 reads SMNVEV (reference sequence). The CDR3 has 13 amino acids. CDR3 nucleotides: TGTGCCAGCAGTTTTAACAGGTACACTGAAGCTTTCTTT. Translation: CASSFNRYTEAFF.

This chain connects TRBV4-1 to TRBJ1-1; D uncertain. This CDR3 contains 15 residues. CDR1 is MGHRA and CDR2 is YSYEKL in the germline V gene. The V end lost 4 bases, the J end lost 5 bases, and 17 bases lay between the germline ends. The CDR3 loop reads CASSLKTDYRTEAFF. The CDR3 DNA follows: TGCGCCAGCAGCCTCAAGACGGATTATAGGACTGAAGCTTTCTTT.

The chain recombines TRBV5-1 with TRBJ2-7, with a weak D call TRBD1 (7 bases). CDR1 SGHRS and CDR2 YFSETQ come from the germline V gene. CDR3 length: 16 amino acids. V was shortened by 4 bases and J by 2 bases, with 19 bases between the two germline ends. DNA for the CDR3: TGCGCCAGCAGCCCCAGGGGGAGCGGGCAAGCCTACGAGCAGTACTTC. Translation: CASSPRGSGQAYEQYF.

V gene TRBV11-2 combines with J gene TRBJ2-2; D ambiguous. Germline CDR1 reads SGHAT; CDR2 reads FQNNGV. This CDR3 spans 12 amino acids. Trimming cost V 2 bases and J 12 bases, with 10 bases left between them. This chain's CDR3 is CASSLMPTQLFF. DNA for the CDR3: TGTGCCAGCAGCTTAATGCCAACCCAGCTGTTTTTT.

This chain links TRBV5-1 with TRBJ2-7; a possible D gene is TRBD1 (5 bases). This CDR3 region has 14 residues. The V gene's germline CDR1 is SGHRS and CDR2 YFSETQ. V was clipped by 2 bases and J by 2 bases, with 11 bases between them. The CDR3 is CASSFEGATYEQYF. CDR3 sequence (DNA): TGCGCCAGCAGCTTTGAAGGGGCCACCTACGAGCAGTACTTC.

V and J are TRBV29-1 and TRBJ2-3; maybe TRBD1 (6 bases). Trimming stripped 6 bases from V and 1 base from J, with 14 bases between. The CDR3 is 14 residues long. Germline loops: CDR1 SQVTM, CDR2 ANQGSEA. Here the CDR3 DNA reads TGCAGCGTATCGGACAGTCCTGGCACAGATACGCAGTATTTT. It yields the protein CSVSDSPGTDTQYF.

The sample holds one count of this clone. Here the CDR3 reads CATSRGDDTQYF. The CDR3 DNA reads as TGTGCCACCAGCAGAGGGGATGATACGCAGTATTTT. This rearrangement joins TRBV15 to TRBJ2-3, with D unresolved. The V and J ends lost 1 base and 6 bases respectively, with 5 bases between them. CDR3 length: 12 amino acids. The V gene's germline CDR1 is LNHNV and CDR2 YYDKDF (reference sequence). The full variable domain, completed using reference TRBV15 and TRBJ2-3, is DAMVIQNPRYQVTQFGKPVTLSCSQTLNHNVMYWYQQKSSQAPKLLFHYYDKDFNNEADTPDNFQSRRPNTSFCFLDIRSPGLGDTAMYLCATSRGDDTQYFGPGTRLTVL.

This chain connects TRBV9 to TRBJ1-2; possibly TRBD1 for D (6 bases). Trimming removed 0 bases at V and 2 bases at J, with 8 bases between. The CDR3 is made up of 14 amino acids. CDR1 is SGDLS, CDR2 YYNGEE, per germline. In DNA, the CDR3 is TGTGCCAGCAGCGTAGATACAGGGAACTATGGCTACACCTTC. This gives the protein CASSVDTGNYGYTF.

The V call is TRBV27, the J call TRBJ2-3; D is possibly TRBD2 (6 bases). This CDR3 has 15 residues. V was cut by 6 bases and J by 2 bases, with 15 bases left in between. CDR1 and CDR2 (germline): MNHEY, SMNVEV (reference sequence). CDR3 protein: CASRTGLLPTDTQYF. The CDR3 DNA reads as TGTGCCAGCAGAACGGGACTTCTACCCACAGATACGCAGTATTTT.